The subject of this entry is one T cell receptor (beta chain). Its antigen target is currently unknown. Base qualities are not recorded, but no much larger clone differs from it by a single base. Its CDR3 holds 18 amino acids, cysteine through phenylalanine. Only the CDR3 DNA stays, 54 bases, in frame from base 1. V and J are truncated by 5 bases and 0 bases respectively, leaving an intervening sequence of 20 bases. For CDR1 and CDR2, the germline V gene (reference sequence) lists SEHNR and FQNEAQ. The convalescent patients' positive SARS-CoV-2 PCR tests fell between March and December 2020, which was before the Alpha, Beta and Delta variants emerged in the United States. Ficoll-Paque Plus gradient centrifugation was used to isolate PBMCs from whole blood, and the isolated PBMCs were then either used fresh or cryopreserved at -140C. This sample is drawn from a study of vaccination and CD4 T cells after COVID-19 (dated 2022 in TCRdb). Regarding the study in general: SARS-CoV-2 positivity had been established in the convalescent patients by nasal swab PCR, and mild disease was recorded in roughly 9 of these patients and severe disease in one. In the convalescent cohort there were six males and four females, among whom were two Hispanic individuals, seven Caucasians, two Asians and one multiracial person. Participants received two doses of either the Pfizer-BioNTech BNT162b2 vaccine (n=8) or the Moderna mRNA-1273 vaccine (n=2). Post-COVID blood samples from convalescent patients were collected a median of approximately 93 days after diagnosis, with a range of 35 to 161 days. The time from the second vaccine dose to post-vaccine blood sampling had a median of roughly 72 days and ranged from about 14 to 250 days. The spike-specific CD4+ TCR repertoire was compared before and after mRNA vaccination in over nine COVID-19 convalescent patients and a handful of infection-naive healthy vaccine recipients. What the research found in general, with its limitations: Among convalescent patients, a median around 86% of the SARS-CoV-2-reactive clones seen after vaccination appeared only after vaccination, which suggests priming specific to the vaccine. Nearly all vaccine-specific clones in convalescent patients (304 of 307) were mono-reactive for SARS-CoV-2 spike rather than cross-reactive with common cold coronaviruses. Although the median number of SARS-CoV-2-reactive clonotypes went up from some 23 after infection to 38 after vaccination, the increase was not significant. The study included relatively few convalescent patients and did not analyze early timepoints after natural infection.

Libraries were prepared through PCR. Instrument on record: Illumina iSeq 100. Processing in the source paper ran as follows. Non-productive sequences were removed, and CDR3s not starting with C, not ending with F or W, or shorter than 7 amino acids were discarded. CDR3 homology was assessed with Levenshtein distances (stringdist) and unrooted phylogenetic trees (ape) in R version 3.6.1. TCRdb applied fastp at Q25 and MiXCR to the public reads, then kept only in-frame beta chains. Rows are unified per CDR3 protein, each entry keeping the most common DNA and genes. These V and J calls derive from TCRdb rather than the authors' analysis. Recorded for this sample are about 20,000 distinct CDR3 sequences; around two thirds of them occurred a single time. The ten largest clones add up to around 1.1% of the sample.

This TCR came from a human donor who had recovered from COVID-19. The rearranged segments are TRBV7-9 and TRBJ2-1; the D gene is possibly TRBD1 or TRBD2, with 7 bases matching each. The source material was CD4+ T cells from blood, sampled after SARS-CoV-2 vaccination. The CDR3 region: CASSPGRGLPPSYNEQFF. The nucleotides read TGTGCCAGCAGCCCTGGGAGGGGGCTCCCACCCTCCTACAATGAGCAGTTCTTC.